The rows below give T cell receptor beta chains drawn from one sample of a study of CD8+ T cells in alopecia areata. Measured with immunoSEQ multiplex PCR; TCRdb has only the in-frame clones, and not every one. The repertoire includes 150,000 to 200,000 clones, 58% of them detected once, and 5.5% sits in the top ten. The sequenced sample was CD4+ T cells sorted from blood, obtained at week 24, from a patient treated with tofacitinib. The receptor set was obtained from a human donor with alopecia areata. CDR3s include the opening cysteine and the closing phenylalanine or tryptophan. D genes are given only for firm matches. Not every row has a clone size; where given, it reads once, few, many or a size class.

J: TRBJ2-7; V: TRBV6-5; size: .; D: TRBD1; DNA: TGTGCCAGCAGCCGGACAGGGGACGAGCAGTACTTC; CDR3: CASSRTGDEQYF
J: TRBJ1-5; V: TRBV2; size: .; D: .; DNA: TGTGCCAGCAGTCGGGACACCGCGTGGCAGCCCCAGCATTTT; CDR3: CASSRDTAWQPQHF
J: TRBJ1-4; V: TRBV30; size: .; D: TRBD1; DNA: TGTGCCTGGAGTATCCTCCGGGACAGGGGTTATGAAAAACTGTTTTTT; CDR3: CAWSILRDRGYEKLFF
J: TRBJ1-1; V: TRBV28; size: .; D: .; DNA: TGTGCCAGCAGTTCCCCCGTATGGGGAGCTTTCTTT; CDR3: CASSSPVWGAFF
J: TRBJ2-1; V: TRBV5-1; size: .; D: .; DNA: TGCGCCAGCAGGGCTAGCGACAATGAGCAGTTCTTC; CDR3: CASRASDNEQFF
J: TRBJ2-2; V: TRBV9; size: few; D: .; DNA: TGTGCCAGCAGGGATGGCGGCGGGTCCGGGGAGCTGTTTTTT; CDR3: CASRDGGGSGELFF
J: TRBJ2-1; V: TRBV5-4; size: .; D: .; DNA: TGTGCCAGCAGGTCTGAAGCCGGGACCAAGCAGTTCTTC; CDR3: CASRSEAGTKQFF
J: TRBJ1-2; V: TRBV29-1; size: .; D: .; DNA: TGCAGCGCCGGGGGGTTAGATGGCTACACCTTC; CDR3: CSAGGLDGYTF
J: TRBJ2-2; V: TRBV5-1; size: .; D: TRBD1; DNA: TGCGCCAGCAGCGGACAGGGGTCGAACACCGGGGAGCTGTTTTTT; CDR3: CASSGQGSNTGELFF
J: TRBJ2-7; V: TRBV7-9; size: few; D: .; DNA: TGTGCCAGCAGCAAGGGACAGCTGGAGGGAGGGCAGTACTTC; CDR3: CASSKGQLEGGQYF
J: TRBJ2-5; V: TRBV9; size: .; D: .; DNA: TGTGCCAGCAGCGTAGGAATTCGAAACAGACCAGGACAAGAGACCCAGTACTTC; CDR3: CASSVGIRNRPGQETQYF
J: TRBJ1-1; V: TRBV6-1; size: .; D: .; DNA: TGTGCCAGCAGGGAGGGGTTGGACACTGAAGCTTTCTTT; CDR3: CASREGLDTEAFF
J: TRBJ2-7; V: TRBV5-1; size: .; D: TRBD1; DNA: TGCGCCAGCAGCGACCCGGGACAGGGGTACGAGCAGTACTTC; CDR3: CASSDPGQGYEQYF